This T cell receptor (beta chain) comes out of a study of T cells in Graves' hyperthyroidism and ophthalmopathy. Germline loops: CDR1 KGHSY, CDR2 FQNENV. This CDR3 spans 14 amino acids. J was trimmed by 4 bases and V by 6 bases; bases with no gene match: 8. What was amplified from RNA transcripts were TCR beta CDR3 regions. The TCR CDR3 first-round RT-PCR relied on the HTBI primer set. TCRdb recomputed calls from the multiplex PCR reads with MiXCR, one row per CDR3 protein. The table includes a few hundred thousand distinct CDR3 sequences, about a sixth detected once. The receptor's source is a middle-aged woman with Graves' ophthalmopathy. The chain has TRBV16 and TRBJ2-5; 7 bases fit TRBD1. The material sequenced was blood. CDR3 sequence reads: CASRQRDSRETQYF. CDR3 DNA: TGTGCCAGCAGACAACGGGACAGCCGAGAGACCCAGTACTTC.